This T cell receptor (beta chain) appears in the sequencing data of a study of blood T cells in healthy people across ages. PCR was performed a second time for about 7 to 12 cycles using a sample-barcoded 5' primer and a J-beta primer mix. A tag from a template-switch adaptor with 12 random nucleotides marked each cDNA molecule. From each sample, at least 3 million paired-end reads containing CDR3 were obtained. TCRdb re-derived calls from the 5' RACE reads in MiXCR, one entry per CDR3 protein. The data show about 940,000 distinct CDR3 sequences, around 48% seen once. This CDR3 has 15 residues. The germline CDR1 and CDR2 sequences are LGHDT and YNNKEL (reference sequence). V gave up 1 base and J gave up 2 bases, with 11 bases separating them. As regards this clonotype: Its target is unknown.

Study-level results: The study regarded diversity estimates from one million T cells as underestimates.

The sequence was obtained from a man aged 25 to 45 in good health. The gene calls are TRBV3-1 and TRBJ2-5; D not certain. The source material was blood. CDR3 in DNA: TGTGCCAGCAGCCAAGCGGACGGAATTCAAGAGACCCAGTACTTC. Its translation is CASSQADGIQETQYF.